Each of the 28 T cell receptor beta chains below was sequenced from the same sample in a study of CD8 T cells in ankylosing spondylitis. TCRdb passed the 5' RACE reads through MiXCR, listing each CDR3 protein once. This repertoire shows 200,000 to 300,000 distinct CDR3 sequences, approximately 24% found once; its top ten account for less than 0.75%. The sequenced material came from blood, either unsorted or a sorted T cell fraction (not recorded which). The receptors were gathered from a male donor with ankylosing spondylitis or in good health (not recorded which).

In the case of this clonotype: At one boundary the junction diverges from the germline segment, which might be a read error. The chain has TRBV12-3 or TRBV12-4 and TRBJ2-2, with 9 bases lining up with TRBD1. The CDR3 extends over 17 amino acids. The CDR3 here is CTSSHLPGQGIPGELFF. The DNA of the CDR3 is TGTACCAGCAGTCACCTCCCGGGACAGGGAATTCCCGGGGAGCTGTTTTTT.

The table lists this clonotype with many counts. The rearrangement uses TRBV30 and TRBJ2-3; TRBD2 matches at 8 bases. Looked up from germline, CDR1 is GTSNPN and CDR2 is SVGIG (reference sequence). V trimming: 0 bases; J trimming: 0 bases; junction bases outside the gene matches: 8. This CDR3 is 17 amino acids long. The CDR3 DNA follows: TGTGCCTGGAGTGTAGGTCGGACTAGCCTTAGCACAGATACGCAGTATTTT. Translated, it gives CAWSVGRTSLSTDTQYF.

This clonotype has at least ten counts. The CDR3 sequence is CASSVKRTAHSPLHF. The CDR3 DNA is TGTGCCAGCAGTGTTAAACGGACAGCCCATTCACCCCTCCACTTT. This chain connects TRBV6-2 or TRBV6-3 to TRBJ1-6, with a tentative D call TRBD1 (6 bases). This CDR3 spans 15 amino acids. Germline V gene sequence: CDR1 MNHEY, CDR2 SVGEGT. V was shortened by 5 bases and J by 8 bases, with 16 bases between the two germline ends.

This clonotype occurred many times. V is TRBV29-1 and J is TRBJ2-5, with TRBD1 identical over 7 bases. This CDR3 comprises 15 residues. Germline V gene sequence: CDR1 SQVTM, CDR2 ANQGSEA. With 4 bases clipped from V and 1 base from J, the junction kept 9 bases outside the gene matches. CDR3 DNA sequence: TGCAGCGTTGGAGGGACAGCCAACCCCCAAGAGACCCAGTACTTC. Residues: CSVGGTANPQETQYF.

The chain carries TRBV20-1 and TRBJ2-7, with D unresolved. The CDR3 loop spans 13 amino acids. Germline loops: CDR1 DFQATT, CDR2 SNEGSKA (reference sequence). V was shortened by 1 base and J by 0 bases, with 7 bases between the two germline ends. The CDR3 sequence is CSARVAGSYEQYF. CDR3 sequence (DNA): TGCAGTGCTAGAGTAGCAGGCTCCTACGAGCAGTACTTC.

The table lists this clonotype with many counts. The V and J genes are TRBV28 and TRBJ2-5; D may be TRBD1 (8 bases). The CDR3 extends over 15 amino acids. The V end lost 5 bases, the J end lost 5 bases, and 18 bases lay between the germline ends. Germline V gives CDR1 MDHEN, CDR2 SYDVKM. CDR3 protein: CASSTTGGGKETQYF. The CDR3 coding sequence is TGTGCCAGCAGTACTACAGGGGGAGGGAAGGAGACCCAGTACTTC.

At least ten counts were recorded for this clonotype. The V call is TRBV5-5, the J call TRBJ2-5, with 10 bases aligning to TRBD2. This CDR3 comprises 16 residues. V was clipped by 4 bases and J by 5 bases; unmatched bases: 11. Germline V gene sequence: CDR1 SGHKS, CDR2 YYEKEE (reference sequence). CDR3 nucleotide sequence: TGTGCCAGCAGCCGGACTAGCGGTGACATTTGGGAGACCCAGTACTTC. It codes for CASSRTSGDIWETQYF. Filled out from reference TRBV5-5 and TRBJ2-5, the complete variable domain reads DAGVTQSPTHLIKTRGQQVTLRCSPISGHKSVSWYQQVLGQGPQFIFQYYEKEERGRGNFPDRFSARQFPNYSSELNVNALLLGDSALYLCASSRTSGDIWETQYFGPGTRLLVL.

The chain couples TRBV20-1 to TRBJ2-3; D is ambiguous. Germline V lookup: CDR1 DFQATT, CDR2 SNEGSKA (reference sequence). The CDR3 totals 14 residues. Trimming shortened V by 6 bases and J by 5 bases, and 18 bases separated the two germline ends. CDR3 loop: CSAPVGPVEDTQYF. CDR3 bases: TGCAGTGCCCCGGTGGGCCCCGTGGAAGATACGCAGTATTTT.

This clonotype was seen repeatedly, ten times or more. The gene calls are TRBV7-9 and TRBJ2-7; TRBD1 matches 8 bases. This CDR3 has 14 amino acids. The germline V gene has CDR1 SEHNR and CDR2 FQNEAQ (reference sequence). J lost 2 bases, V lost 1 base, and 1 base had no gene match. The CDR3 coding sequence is TGTGCCAGCAGCTTAGGACAGGGGACCTACGAGCAGTACTTC. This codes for CASSLGQGTYEQYF.

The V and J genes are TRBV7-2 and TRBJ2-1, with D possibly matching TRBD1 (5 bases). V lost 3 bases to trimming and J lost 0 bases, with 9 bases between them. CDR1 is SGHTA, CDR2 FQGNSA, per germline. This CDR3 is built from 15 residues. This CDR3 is CASSLGLSSYNEQFF. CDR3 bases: TGTGCCAGCAGCTTGGGGCTCAGCTCCTACAATGAGCAGTTCTTC.

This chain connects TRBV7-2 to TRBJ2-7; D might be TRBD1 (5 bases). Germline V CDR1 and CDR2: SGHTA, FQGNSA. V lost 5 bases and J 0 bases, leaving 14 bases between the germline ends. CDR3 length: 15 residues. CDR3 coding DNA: TGTGCCAGCAGCCGCACTACAGGCGCCTCCTACGAGCAGTACTTC. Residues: CASSRTTGASYEQYF.

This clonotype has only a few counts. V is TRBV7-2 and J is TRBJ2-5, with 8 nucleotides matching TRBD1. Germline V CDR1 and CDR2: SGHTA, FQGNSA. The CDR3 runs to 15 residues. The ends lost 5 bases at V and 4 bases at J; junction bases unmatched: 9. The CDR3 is CASSPQTGEGETQYF. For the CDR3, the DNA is TGTGCCAGCAGCCCCCAGACAGGGGAAGGAGAGACCCAGTACTTC.

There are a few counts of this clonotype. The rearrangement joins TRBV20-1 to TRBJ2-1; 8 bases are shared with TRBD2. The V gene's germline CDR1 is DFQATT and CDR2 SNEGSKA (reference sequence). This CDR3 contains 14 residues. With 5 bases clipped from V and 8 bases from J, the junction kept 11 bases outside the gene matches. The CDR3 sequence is CSAYGTSADDEQFF. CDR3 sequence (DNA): TGCAGTGCTTACGGGACTAGTGCCGACGATGAGCAGTTCTTC.

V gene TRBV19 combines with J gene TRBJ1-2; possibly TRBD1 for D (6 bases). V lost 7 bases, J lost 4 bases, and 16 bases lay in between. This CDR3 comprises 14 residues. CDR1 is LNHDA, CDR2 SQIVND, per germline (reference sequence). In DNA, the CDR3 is TGTGCCAGTACCCCCAGGGGAATGGGCTATGGCTACACCTTC. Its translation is CASTPRGMGYGYTF.

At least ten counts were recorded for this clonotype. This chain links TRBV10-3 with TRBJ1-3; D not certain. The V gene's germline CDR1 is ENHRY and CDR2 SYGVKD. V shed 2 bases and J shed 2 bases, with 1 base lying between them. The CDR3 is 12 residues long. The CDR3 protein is CAISEPGNTIYF. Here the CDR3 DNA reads TGTGCCATCAGTGAGCCTGGAAACACCATATATTTT.

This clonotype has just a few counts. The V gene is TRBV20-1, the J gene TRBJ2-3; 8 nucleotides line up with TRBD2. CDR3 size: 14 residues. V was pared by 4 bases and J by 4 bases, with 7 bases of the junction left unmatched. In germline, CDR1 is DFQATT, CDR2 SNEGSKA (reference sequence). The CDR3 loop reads CSANIAGPSDTQYF. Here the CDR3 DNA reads TGCAGTGCTAACATAGCGGGGCCCTCAGATACGCAGTATTTT.

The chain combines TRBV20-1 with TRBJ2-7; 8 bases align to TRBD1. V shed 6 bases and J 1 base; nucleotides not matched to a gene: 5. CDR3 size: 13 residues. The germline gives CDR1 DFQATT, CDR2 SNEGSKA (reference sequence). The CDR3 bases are TGCAGTGCCCCGACAGGGGTGTCCTACGAGCAGTACTTC. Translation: CSAPTGVSYEQYF.

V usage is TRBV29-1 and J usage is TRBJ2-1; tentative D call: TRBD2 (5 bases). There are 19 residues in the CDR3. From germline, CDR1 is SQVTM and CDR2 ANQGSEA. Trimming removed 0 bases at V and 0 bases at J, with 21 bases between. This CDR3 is CSVEDGGFSRGSSYNEQFF. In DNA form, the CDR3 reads TGCAGCGTTGAAGATGGCGGTTTCTCTCGCGGGTCCTCCTACAATGAGCAGTTCTTC.

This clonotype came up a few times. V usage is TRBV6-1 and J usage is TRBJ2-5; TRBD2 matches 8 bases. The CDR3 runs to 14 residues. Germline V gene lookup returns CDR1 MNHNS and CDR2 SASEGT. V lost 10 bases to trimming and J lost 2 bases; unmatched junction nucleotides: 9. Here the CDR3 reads CATGRGANQETQYF. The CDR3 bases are TGTGCCACCGGGCGGGGGGCTAATCAAGAGACCCAGTACTTC.

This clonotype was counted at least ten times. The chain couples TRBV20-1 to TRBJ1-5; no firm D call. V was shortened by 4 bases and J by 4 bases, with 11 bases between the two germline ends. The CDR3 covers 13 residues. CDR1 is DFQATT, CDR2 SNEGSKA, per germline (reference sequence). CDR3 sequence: CSAKQVVNQPQHF. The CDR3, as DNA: TGCAGTGCTAAGCAGGTCGTAAATCAGCCCCAGCATTTT.

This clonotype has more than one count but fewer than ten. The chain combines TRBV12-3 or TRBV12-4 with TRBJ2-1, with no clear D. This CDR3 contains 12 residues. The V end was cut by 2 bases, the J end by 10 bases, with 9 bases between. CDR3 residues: CASSLLVGEQFF. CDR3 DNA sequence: TGTGCCAGCAGTTTATTGGTAGGCGAGCAGTTCTTC.

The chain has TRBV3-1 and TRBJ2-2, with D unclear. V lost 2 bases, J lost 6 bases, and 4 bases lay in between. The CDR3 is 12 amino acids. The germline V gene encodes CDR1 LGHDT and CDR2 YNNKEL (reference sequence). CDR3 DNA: TGTGCCAGCAGCCAATTGGCCGGGGAGCTGTTTTTT. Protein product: CASSQLAGELFF.

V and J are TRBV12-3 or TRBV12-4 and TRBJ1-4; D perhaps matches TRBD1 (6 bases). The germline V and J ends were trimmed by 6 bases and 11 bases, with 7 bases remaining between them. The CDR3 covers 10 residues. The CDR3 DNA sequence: TGTGCCAGCAGGGGGGCTAAACTGTTTTTT. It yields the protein CASRGAKLFF.

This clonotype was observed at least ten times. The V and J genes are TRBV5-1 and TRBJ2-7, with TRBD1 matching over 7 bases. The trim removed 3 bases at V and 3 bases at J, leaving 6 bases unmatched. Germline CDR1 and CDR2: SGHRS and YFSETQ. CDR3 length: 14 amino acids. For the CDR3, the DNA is TGCGCCAGCAGCTCCGGGACAGTGGTCTACGAGCAGTACTTC. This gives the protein CASSSGTVVYEQYF.

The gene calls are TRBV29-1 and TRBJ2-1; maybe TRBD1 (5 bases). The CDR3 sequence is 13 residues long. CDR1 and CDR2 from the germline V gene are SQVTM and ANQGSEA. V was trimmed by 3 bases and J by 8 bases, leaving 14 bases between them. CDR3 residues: CSVDRGLRHEQFF. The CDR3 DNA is TGCAGCGTTGATAGGGGATTGCGCCATGAGCAGTTCTTC.

The CDR3 region has the DNA TGTGCCAGCAGTGACGACAGGGCTAGGGGCACAGATACGCAGTATTTT. Translation: CASSDDRARGTDTQYF. This chain links TRBV12-3 or TRBV12-4 with TRBJ2-3; 7 bases are shared with TRBD1. This CDR3 has 16 residues. The V and J ends lost 5 bases and 1 base, in that order; junction bases with no gene match: 9.

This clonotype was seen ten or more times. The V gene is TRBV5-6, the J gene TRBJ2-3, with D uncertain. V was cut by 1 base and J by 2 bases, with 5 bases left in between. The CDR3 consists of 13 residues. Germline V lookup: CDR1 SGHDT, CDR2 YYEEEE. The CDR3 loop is CASSLPFTDTQYF. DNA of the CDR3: TGTGCCAGCAGCTTGCCTTTCACAGATACGCAGTATTTT. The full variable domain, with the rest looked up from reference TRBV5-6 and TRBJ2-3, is DAGVTQSPTHLIKTRGQQVTLRCSPKSGHDTVSWYQQALGQGPQFIFQYYEEEERQRGNFPDRFSGHQFPNYSSELNVNALLLGDSALYLCASSLPFTDTQYFGPGTRLTVL.

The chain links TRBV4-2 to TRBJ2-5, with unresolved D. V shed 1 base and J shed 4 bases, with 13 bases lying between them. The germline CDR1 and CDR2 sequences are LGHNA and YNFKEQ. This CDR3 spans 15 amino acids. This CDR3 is CASSQALGWGETQYF. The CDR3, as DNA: TGTGCCAGCAGCCAAGCGCTAGGTTGGGGAGAGACCCAGTACTTC.